A single sample gave rise to the 21 T cell receptor beta chains below, sequenced in a study of T cell repertoires in cytomegalovirus infection. MiXCR was run by TCRdb on the reads, yielding one entry per CDR3 protein. This table holds hundreds of thousands of distinct CDR3 sequences, roughly 42% found once. These receptors have no known antigen. Sequencing used cultured PBMCs, obtained from culture after CMV antigen stimulation. All receptors derive from a human donor in good health (CMV status not recorded). Some clones in this sample may be carry-over from other donors' samples.

This chain connects TRBV7-2 to TRBJ2-1; TRBD1 matches at 8 bases. With V trimmed by 0 bases and J by 2 bases, 3 bases remained unmatched. Germline CDR1 SGHTA, CDR2 FQGNSA. The CDR3 runs 16 residues. The CDR3 DNA reads TGTGCCAGCAGCTTAGCGGCGACAGGGGCCTACAATGAGCAGTTCTTC. Residues: CASSLAATGAYNEQFF.

The rearrangement uses TRBV5-6 and TRBJ1-6, with a tentative D call TRBD1 (6 bases). CDR1 and CDR2 from the germline V gene are SGHDT and YYEEEE. The CDR3 spans 16 residues. The V end was cut by 0 bases, the J end by 4 bases, with 11 bases between. The CDR3 bases are TGTGCCAGCAGCTTGGAGGGGGGGATTTATAATTCACCCCTCCACTTT. It is translated as CASSLEGGIYNSPLHF. Together with reference TRBV5-6 and TRBJ1-6, the CDR3 gives the full variable domain: DAGVTQSPTHLIKTRGQQVTLRCSPKSGHDTVSWYQQALGQGPQFIFQYYEEEERQRGNFPDRFSGHQFPNYSSELNVNALLLGDSALYLCASSLEGGIYNSPLHFGNGTRLTVT.

This clonotype was observed a handful of times. The chain links TRBV12-5 to TRBJ2-1, with 9 bases aligning to TRBD2. CDR3 length equals 17 residues. J lost 4 bases, V lost 7 bases, and 14 bases had no gene match. Germline-derived CDR1 and CDR2 are LGHNT and FRNRAP. Written as DNA, the CDR3 is TGTGCTAGTGCCCAATCGCCTGGACTAGCGAAGTACAATGAGCAGTTCTTC. It specifies CASAQSPGLAKYNEQFF.

The chain uses TRBV7-2 and TRBJ2-7; a weak D match, TRBD1 (6 bases). V dropped 5 bases and J dropped 2 bases, with 13 bases sitting between them. This CDR3 spans 14 amino acids. Germline values: CDR1 SGHTA, CDR2 FQGNSA. The CDR3 coding sequence is TGTGCCAGCAGCCCCGGGACACAGACCTACGAGCAGTACTTC. Translating gives CASSPGTQTYEQYF.

This clonotype was detected a few times. J is TRBJ2-7 and V is TRBV11-2; TRBD1 aligns across 8 bases. Germline trimming cut 4 bases from V and 2 bases from J; bases unmatched to any gene: 1. The CDR3 contains 13 residues. In germline, CDR1 is SGHAT, CDR2 FQNNGV. The CDR3 reads CASSWDRTYEQYF. The CDR3 DNA is TGTGCCAGCAGCTGGGACAGGACCTACGAGCAGTACTTC.

There are a few counts of this clonotype. The chain links TRBV7-8 to TRBJ2-1, with D possibly matching TRBD1 (5 bases). The ends were cut back, 1 base at V and 3 bases at J, with 13 bases in the middle. Per the germline V gene, CDR1 is SGHVS and CDR2 is FQNEAQ. This CDR3 is 16 amino acids long. The CDR3 DNA reads TGTGCCAGCAGCTTAGTGAACAGGCAAGGCTACAATGAGCAGTTCTTC. Its translation is CASSLVNRQGYNEQFF.

This clonotype has only a few counts. This chain uses TRBV7-2 with TRBJ2-1; 8 nucleotides match TRBD2. Germline V gives CDR1 SGHTA, CDR2 FQGNSA. The CDR3 loop spans 13 amino acids. With V trimmed by 6 bases and J by 8 bases, 6 bases remained unmatched. CDR3 sequence reads: CASRFGGADEQFF. For the CDR3, the DNA is TGTGCCAGCAGATTCGGGGGGGCTGATGAGCAGTTCTTC.

There are a few counts of this clonotype. V and J are TRBV5-1 and TRBJ2-3; D is perhaps TRBD1 (6 bases). Germline-derived CDR1 and CDR2 are SGHRS and YFSETQ. Trimming stripped 0 bases from V and 5 bases from J, with 7 bases between. This CDR3 contains 13 residues. The CDR3 loop reads CASSLGQEDTQYF. Written as DNA, the CDR3 is TGCGCCAGCAGCTTGGGACAGGAAGATACGCAGTATTTT.

This clonotype was found once. The rearrangement uses TRBV12-3 or TRBV12-4 and TRBJ2-7, with 8 bases aligning to TRBD2. The V and J ends lost 3 bases and 7 bases, in that order; junction bases with no gene match: 8. The CDR3 extends over 14 amino acids. CDR3 nucleotide sequence: TGTGCCAGCAGTTTCGCGGGAGGACACGGTGAGCAGTACTTC. Translated, it gives CASSFAGGHGEQYF.

This clonotype was counted between two and nine times. V and J are TRBV7-8 and TRBJ2-3, with D possibly matching TRBD2 (6 bases). This CDR3 contains 15 residues. V dropped 3 bases and J dropped 5 bases, with 15 bases sitting between them. Germline V gene lookup returns CDR1 SGHVS and CDR2 FQNEAQ. The CDR3 DNA sequence: TGTGCCAGCAGCTTCAATGCGGGGTGGCGAGATACGCAGTATTTT. Amino acid sequence: CASSFNAGWRDTQYF.

The rearrangement joins TRBV4-3 to TRBJ2-7, with 8 bases fitting TRBD2. The CDR3 contains 14 residues. J lost 6 bases, V lost 4 bases, and 8 bases had no gene match. Germline CDR1 reads LGHNA; CDR2 reads YSLEER. CDR3 in amino acids: CASSPGAGVTEQYF. CDR3 DNA sequence: TGCGCCAGCAGCCCGGGAGCGGGGGTAACCGAGCAGTACTTC.

The chain combines TRBV28 with TRBJ2-3; 9 nucleotides match TRBD2. This CDR3 comprises 15 residues. Germline assignment: CDR1 MDHEN and CDR2 SYDVKM. The V segment lost 10 bases and the J segment 1 base; nucleotides outside the gene matches: 9. The CDR3 DNA is TGTGCCACTGCCCGAGTAGCGGGGGGCACAGATACGCAGTATTTT. This sequence encodes CATARVAGGTDTQYF.

The rearrangement joins TRBV6-1 to TRBJ1-5; D unresolved. Germline CDR1 reads MNHNS; CDR2 reads SASEGT. The CDR3 loop spans 13 amino acids. Trimming removed 5 bases at V and 6 bases at J, with 11 bases between. CDR3 protein: CASSYADFQPQHF. CDR3 nucleotides: TGTGCCAGCAGTTACGCGGACTTTCAGCCCCAGCATTTT.

The chain has TRBV6-2 or TRBV6-3 and TRBJ2-7, with 8 bases lining up with TRBD1. The V gene end was trimmed by 5 bases and the J gene end by 3 bases; junction bases not matched to a gene: 6. The CDR3 has 14 amino acids. CDR1 is MNHEY and CDR2 is SVGEGT in the germline V gene. CDR3 nucleotides: TGTGCCAGCAGTAGCCACAGGGGGAGCTACGAGCAGTACTTC. This sequence encodes CASSSHRGSYEQYF.

The J gene is TRBJ1-1, the V gene TRBV5-1, with D possibly being TRBD1 (5 bases). This CDR3 is built from 15 residues. V gave up 6 bases and J gave up 1 base, with 16 bases separating them. Germline CDR1 is SGHRS and CDR2 is YFSETQ. The CDR3 region has the DNA TGCGCCAGCATACCCCCCGGGGCCACGAACACTGAAGCTTTCTTT. Translation: CASIPPGATNTEAFF.

This clonotype showed up just once. The rearrangement uses TRBV4-2 and TRBJ2-1; D may be TRBD1 (6 bases). Germline-derived CDR1 and CDR2 are LGHNA and YNFKEQ. With 4 bases removed from V and 3 bases from J, the gap between germline ends came to 13 bases. The CDR3 consists of 15 residues. CDR3 amino acids: CASSPSDRVYNEQFF. The CDR3 nucleotides read TGTGCCAGCAGCCCCTCGGACAGAGTCTACAATGAGCAGTTCTTC.

The V and J genes are TRBV6-1 and TRBJ1-4; D is unclear. The V gene's germline CDR1 is MNHNS and CDR2 SASEGT. V was clipped by 5 bases and J by 8 bases, with 15 bases between them. The CDR3 covers 14 residues. The CDR3 DNA is TGTGCCAGCAGTTACCTCCCGAGCAGGGAAAAACTGTTTTTT. This encodes CASSYLPSREKLFF.

This chain joins TRBV28 and TRBJ2-1; 11 nucleotides line up with TRBD2. Germline V lookup: CDR1 MDHEN, CDR2 SYDVKM. V gave up 4 bases and J gave up 7 bases; unmatched junction bases: 6. The CDR3 sequence is 15 residues long. The CDR3 spells CASSSLAGGGNEQFF. The CDR3 coding sequence is TGTGCCAGCAGTTCTCTAGCGGGGGGCGGTAATGAGCAGTTCTTC.

This clonotype was seen once. The chain links TRBV7-8 to TRBJ2-1, with D perhaps matching TRBD1 (5 bases). This CDR3 region has 15 residues. Trimming cost V 4 bases and J 0 bases, with 10 bases left between them. Germline CDR1 SGHVS, CDR2 FQNEAQ. CDR3 in DNA: TGTGCCAGCAGCTACGACAGATCCTCCTACAATGAGCAGTTCTTC. Its protein is CASSYDRSSYNEQFF.

This clonotype appeared a few times. This rearrangement joins TRBV12-3 or TRBV12-4 to TRBJ1-5; TRBD1 matches at 8 bases. The CDR3 extends over 15 amino acids. V gave up 4 bases and J gave up 7 bases; unmatched junction bases: 9. The CDR3 is CASSSQGAGDQPQHF. In DNA, the CDR3 is TGTGCCAGCAGTTCTCAGGGGGCGGGGGACCAGCCCCAGCATTTT.

The table lists this clonotype with a few counts. This chain connects TRBV5-4 to TRBJ2-7; TRBD2 might be the D (7 bases). Germline lookup yields CDR1 SGHNT and CDR2 YYREEE (reference sequence). V was clipped by 9 bases and J by 2 bases, with 12 bases between them. There are 12 residues in the CDR3. This CDR3 is CATAGATYEQYF. The CDR3 DNA is TGTGCCACCGCGGGGGCGACCTACGAGCAGTACTTC.